The subject of this entry is one T cell receptor beta chain. What this receptor recognizes is not known. Receptor amplification or capture employed 5' RACE. Each TCR library was prepared from roughly 3,800 ng of total RNA. cDNA was synthesized with SMARTScribe reverse transcriptase in eight separate reactions per sample. During cDNA synthesis, template switching was used to introduce unique molecular identifiers that contained a 6-nucleotide sample barcode. TCRalpha and TCRbeta cDNA was amplified by two nested PCRs of roughly 16 and 10 cycles, with bead purification after each PCR. Before amplification, cDNA was treated with uracil DNA-glycosylase and purified using the QIAquick PCR purification kit. The second PCR was the step at which Illumina TruSeq-compatible adapters and sample-specific barcodes were added. Library quality and concentration were assessed using TapeStation and Qubit, and 4.5 to 5.5 ng of each library was pooled. The pooled libraries were sequenced with 2 x 100 bp reads and custom sequencing primers on an Illumina HiSeq2500 single-index Rapid Run. The paper's processing steps were these. PCR and sequencing errors were corrected by UMI-based consensus assembly using MiGEC version 1.2.6. MiXCR version 2.1.1 handled V(D)J alignment, clonotype assembly and CDR3 extraction. Normalisation of gene usage, clonotype sharing and MAIT/NKT TCR abundance was achieved by analysing the top 1000, 10 000 and 20 000 clonotypes per sample. Diversity was computed as the inverse Simpson index with the vegan R package after downsampling to 27 000 UMIs. Paired Mann-Whitney U tests were applied to discordant twin pairs, and Benjamini-Hochberg correction was used for multiple testing. Through TCRdb reprocessing, the reads give one entry per CDR3 protein sequence; DNA is omitted. The V and J calls, along with clone size, are taken from TCRdb and not from the paper's own processing. The table of this sample itemizes roughly 300,000 distinct CDR3 sequences. Less than 6.5% of the sample comes from the top ten.

From each donor, a roughly 2.5 ml peripheral blood sample was collected into PAXgene tubes and kept at -80 degrees C. Without any T cell sorting, total RNA was extracted from whole blood using the PAXgene blood miRNA kit on an automated QIAcube. Peripheral blood from monozygotic twin pairs, either concordant or discordant for inflammatory bowel disease, underwent deep TCRalpha and TCRbeta repertoire profiling that used unique molecular barcoding. Smoking habits were recorded for all twin pairs, and each individual was classified as a current, former or never smoker. These data are taken from a study of monozygotic twins with inflammatory bowel disease (dated by TCRdb to between 2018 and 2021). Concerning the study at large: A total of roughly 28 monozygotic twin pairs were included in the full study, comprising nine German pairs (four IBD-concordant, five IBD-discordant) and 19 IBD-discordant Danish pairs. Each individual had, on average, about 151 000 unique TCRalpha sequences and 181 000 unique TCRbeta sequences available for analysis. Disease-associated traits were sought mainly through comparisons between IBD patients and their genetically identical healthy co-twins within discordant pairs. Points the paper makes about the study in general: TCRbeta repertoire diversity, by inverse Simpson index, was decreased in IBD patients compared with their healthy co-twins. IBD patients shared fewer clonotypes with other individuals than healthy twins did, most markedly in patients showing signs of disease activity. Distinction between different T cell subtypes could not be achieved in the analysis. Background noise and inter-individual variability may have been introduced into the repertoires by the differing immunosuppressive treatments among patients. No difference in repertoire similarity was observed between concordant and discordant twins, possibly owing to limited statistical power. No single strong signal or clonotype linked to IBD turned up in the results, so the idea that one exists was not supported.

Including the terminal cysteine and phenylalanine, the CDR3 comprises 11 residues. The entry carries no DNA sequence. The clonotype comes from a human donor with ulcerative colitis or Crohn's disease, or a healthy co-twin of an affected twin (not recorded which). Here the chain combines TRBV12-3 or TRBV12-4 and TRBJ1-1. The sample consisted of blood. CDR3 loop: CASSPGQRTFF.